This T cell receptor (beta chain) was profiled in a study of a mutant IDH1 vaccine in newly diagnosed glioma. On this clone: Its antigen is unknown.

Time point noted: week 23, last vaccination. One vaccine dose held 300 ug of mutant IDH1 20-mer peptide and came with topical imiquimod. Donors harbored newly found WHO grade 3 or 4 IDH1-mutant, ATRX-lost astrocytomas. The data were produced by immunoSEQ multiplex PCR, yet TCRdb's version contains in-frame clones alone and is incomplete. The sample shows almost 85,000 clones, roughly 85% of them seen only once. V gave up 4 bases and J gave up 4 bases; unmatched junction bases: 0. Germline loops: CDR1 GTSNPN, CDR2 SVGIG (reference sequence). This CDR3 has 11 residues. The chain links TRBV30 to TRBJ1-2; TRBD1 matches 7 bases. The sequenced sample was PBMCs, obtained from a glioma patient whose treatment included an IDH1 peptide vaccine. The receptor was derived from a man aged 25 to 45 with glioma. Some clones in this sample may be carry-over from other donors' samples. Written as DNA, the CDR3 is TGTGCCTGGACAGGGGGCTATGGCTACACCTTC. Amino acids: CAWTGGYGYTF.